The sequence of this T cell receptor (beta chain) was determined in a study of control samples from healthy donors and cancer patients. The V gene end was trimmed by 3 bases and the J gene end by 7 bases; junction bases not matched to a gene: 7. Looked up from germline, CDR1 is LNHNV and CDR2 is YYDKDF (reference sequence). This CDR3 spans 14 amino acids. Sequenced by immunoSEQ multiplex PCR; TCRdb stores in-frame clones only, minus some. The data show 100,000 to 150,000 clones, 80% to 95% seen once. The sequenced sample consisted of blood. The chain has TRBV15 and TRBJ1-2, with TRBD1 matching over 8 bases. This TCR came from a man aged 35 to 55 in good health. The CDR3 DNA reads TGTGCCACCAGCAGGGGACAGGTCCGGGGTGGCTACACCTTC. Its protein product is CATSRGQVRGGYTF. Complete variable domain (other parts from reference TRBV15 and TRBJ1-2): DAMVIQNPRYQVTQFGKPVTLSCSQTLNHNVMYWYQQKSSQAPKLLFHYYDKDFNNEADTPDNFQSRRPNTSFCFLDIRSPGLGDTAMYLCATSRGQVRGGYTFGSGTRLTVV.